The 26 T cell receptor beta chains below all came from one sample that was sequenced in a study of beta chain features in type 1 diabetes. Reverse transcription of all isolated RNA meant that expressed TCRB transcripts were sequenced. Data came from immunoSEQ multiplex PCR; TCRdb stores just in-frame clones and leaves some out. The sample lists hundreds of thousands of clones, 13% occurring once. Study-level results: All four CD4+ subsets of Type 1 diabetes patients contained TCRB CDR3s that were moderately but significantly shorter.

No antigen is known for these receptors. Material for sequencing was naive CD4+ T cells from blood. The receptors come from a man aged 18-30 years with type 1 diabetes.

This CDR3 reads CASSVREGRQWNNSPLHF. In DNA, the CDR3 is TGTGCCAGCAGCGTGAGGGAAGGAAGACAGTGGAATAATTCACCCCTCCACTTT. This sequence joins TRBV13 and TRBJ1-6, with D possibly being TRBD1 (5 bases). This CDR3 region has 18 residues. The germline V gene encodes CDR1 PRHDT and CDR2 FYEKMQ (reference sequence). The V end lost 5 bases, the J end lost 5 bases, and 22 bases lay between the germline ends. Filled out from reference TRBV13 and TRBJ1-6, the complete variable domain reads AAGVIQSPRHLIKEKRETATLKCYPIPRHDTVYWYQQGPGQDPQFLISFYEKMQSDKGSIPDRFSAQQFSDYHSELNMSSLELGDSALYFCASSVREGRQWNNSPLHFGNGTRLTVT.

The rearrangement links TRBV5-1 to TRBJ1-2; D may be TRBD1 (6 bases). CDR1 is SGHRS, CDR2 YFSETQ, per germline. V lost 2 bases and J lost 2, with 19 bases in between. CDR3 length equals 17 residues. The CDR3 sequence is CASSFGPFQGTNYGYTF. The CDR3 DNA reads as TGCGCCAGCAGCTTCGGCCCTTTCCAGGGGACGAACTATGGCTACACCTTC.

The chain carries TRBV19 and TRBJ2-1; D is perhaps TRBD2 (5 bases). This CDR3 has 13 amino acids. Trimming took 5 bases from V and 1 from J, leaving 6 bases between them. CDR1 is LNHDA and CDR2 is SQIVND in the germline V gene (reference sequence). The CDR3 sequence: CASSRGSYNEQFF. Written as DNA, the CDR3 is TGTGCCAGTAGTCGGGGTTCCTACAATGAGCAGTTCTTC. Filled out from reference TRBV19 and TRBJ2-1, the complete variable domain reads DGGITQSPKYLFRKEGQNVTLSCEQNLNHDAMYWYRQDPGQGLRLIYYSQIVNDFQKGDIAEGYSVSREKKESFPLTVTSAQKNPTAFYLCASSRGSYNEQFFGPGTRLTVL.

This chain connects TRBV29-1 to TRBJ1-5; 9 nucleotides align to TRBD1. The CDR3 extends over 18 amino acids. Trimming cost V 8 bases and J 2 bases; bases outside gene matches: 19. CDR1 SQVTM and CDR2 ANQGSEA come from the germline V gene. The CDR3 bases are TGCAGCCCGAATTTAGACAGGGGGGAGTATATGGGCAATCAGCCCCAGCATTTT. Residues: CSPNLDRGEYMGNQPQHF.

The chain is built from TRBV30 and TRBJ2-3; weak D call: TRBD2 (6 bases). This CDR3 comprises 14 residues. Trimming left V 4 bases short and J 4 bases short, with 15 bases between. Germline loops: CDR1 GTSNPN, CDR2 SVGIG (reference sequence). CDR3 loop: CAWKRVLAADTQYF. The CDR3 coding sequence is TGTGCCTGGAAACGGGTCTTAGCGGCAGATACGCAGTATTTT.

This clone occurred many times. DNA for the CDR3: TGTGCCTGTGGTCTCCGGAGGGCCAAAAACATTCAGTACTTC. Residues: CACGLRRAKNIQYF. The chain joins TRBV30 to TRBJ2-4; tentative D call: TRBD2 (5 bases). Germline assignment: CDR1 GTSNPN and CDR2 SVGIG (reference sequence). The CDR3 is 14 amino acids. Trimming left V 6 bases short and J 1 base short, with 13 bases between.

In DNA form, the CDR3 reads TGTGCCAGCAGCTTACGGGGAGACACTCCTGGAAACACCATATATTTT. Protein sequence: CASSLRGDTPGNTIYF. The chain combines TRBV11-3 with TRBJ1-3; D gene uncertain. The germline V gene encodes CDR1 SGHNT and CDR2 YENEEA. CDR3 length: 16 amino acids. Trimming took off 2 bases at V and 2 bases at J, with 13 bases between the two ends.

This clone appeared a few times. The chain joins TRBV4-1 to TRBJ1-6; D is uncertain. CDR3 length: 15 residues. The V end was cut by 0 bases, the J end by 8 bases, with 11 bases between. Germline-derived CDR1 and CDR2 are MGHRA and YSYEKL. The CDR3: CASSQDGPKDSPLHF. DNA of the CDR3: TGCGCCAGCAGCCAAGATGGACCGAAGGATTCACCCCTCCACTTT.

In regard to this clone: Other nucleotide sequences in the sample specify the same CDR3. The rearrangement joins TRBV28 to TRBJ2-7; D is ambiguous. CDR3 length equals 11 residues. Germline V CDR1 and CDR2: MDHEN, SYDVKM. Deletions cut 4 bases from V and 1 base from J, with 2 bases between. Here the CDR3 reads CASSSSYEQYF. Here the CDR3 DNA reads TGTGCCAGCAGTTCGTCCTACGAGCAGTACTTC. Looking up the rest from reference TRBV28 and TRBJ2-7 gives the full variable domain: DVKVTQSSRYLVKRTGEKVFLECVQDMDHENMFWYRQDPGLGLRLIYFSYDVKMKEKGDIPEGYSVSREKKERFSLILESASTNQTSMYLCASSSSYEQYFGPGTRLTVT.

This sequence joins TRBV29-1 and TRBJ2-1; possible D gene TRBD2, 5 bases. V lost 3 bases to trimming and J lost 12 bases, with 15 bases between them. The CDR3 loop spans 12 amino acids. CDR1 and CDR2 from the germline V gene are SQVTM and ANQGSEA. The CDR3 reads CSVEPDYGGQFF. The CDR3, as DNA: TGCAGCGTTGAGCCAGACTACGGCGGGCAGTTCTTC.

V gene TRBV5-1 combines with J gene TRBJ2-5; 8 nucleotides line up with TRBD1. The CDR3 loop spans 14 amino acids. The V and J ends lost 4 bases and 4 bases, in that order; junction bases with no gene match: 6. CDR1 and CDR2 (germline): SGHRS, YFSETQ. In nucleotides, the CDR3 is TGCGCCAGCAGCCCGACAGGGGAAGGAGAGACCCAGTACTTC. Its protein is CASSPTGEGETQYF. The full variable domain, rest sourced from reference TRBV5-1 and TRBJ2-5, is KAGVTQTPRYLIKTRGQQVTLSCSPISGHRSVSWYQQTPGQGLQFLFEYFSETQRNKGNFPGRFSGRQFSNSRSEMNVSTLELGDSALYLCASSPTGEGETQYFGPGTRLLVL.

This clone was counted only a few times. This chain links TRBV21-1 with TRBJ1-2; the table's D call, TRBD1, has no DNA check behind it. TRBV21-1 is a pseudogene. CDR3 length equals 15 residues. CDR3 protein: CASIPGTDLFYGYTF. The CDR3, as DNA: TGTGCCAGCATCCCTGGGACAGACCTCTTCTATGGCTACACCTTC.

This chain connects TRBV9 to TRBJ2-1; D gene ambiguous. This CDR3 region has 16 residues. Trimming pared 0 bases from V and 6 bases from J, leaving 16 bases between. Germline V gene lookup returns CDR1 SGDLS and CDR2 YYNGEE. The CDR3 nucleotides read TGTGCCAGCAGCGTAGCGCCCAGTAGAGGATTCAATGAGCAGTTCTTC. Its translation: CASSVAPSRGFNEQFF.

This clone was detected a few times. CDR3 residues: CAWRGNGAGSPLHF. In nucleotides, the CDR3 is TGTGCCTGGAGGGGCAACGGGGCAGGTTCACCCCTCCACTTT. The chain employs TRBV30 and TRBJ1-6, with D possibly matching TRBD1 (5 bases). The germline V gene has CDR1 GTSNPN and CDR2 SVGIG (reference sequence). Trimming left V 3 bases short and J 9 bases short, with 15 bases between. CDR3 length: 14 amino acids.

This chain joins TRBV30 and TRBJ1-1, with D tentatively TRBD1 (5 bases). The CDR3 length is 13 residues. Germline V gene lookup returns CDR1 GTSNPN and CDR2 SVGIG (reference sequence). The V gene lost 5 bases and the J gene lost 3 bases, with 13 bases spanning the gap. DNA for the CDR3: TGTGCCTGGGAGGGGCAGGGAGACACTGAAGCTTTCTTT. The encoded protein is CAWEGQGDTEAFF.

The DNA for the CDR3 is TGTGCCAGCAGCTTATTAGGGGATTCACCCCTCCACTTT. Its protein is CASSLLGDSPLHF. The rearrangement links TRBV7-9 to TRBJ1-6; D is possibly TRBD1 (5 bases). CDR1 and CDR2 from the germline V gene are SEHNR and FQNEAQ (reference sequence). The CDR3 totals 13 residues. V dropped 2 bases and J dropped 8 bases, with 7 bases sitting between them.

The genes are TRBV7-6 and TRBJ1-1; tentative D call: TRBD1 (5 bases). The germline V gene has CDR1 SGHVS and CDR2 FNYEAQ. This CDR3 spans 13 amino acids. V was clipped by 5 bases and J by 1 base, with 8 bases between them. The CDR3 DNA follows: TGTGCCAGCAGCAGGCAGGGGAACACTGAAGCTTTCTTT. Protein: CASSRQGNTEAFF.

This clone was seen only a few times. CDR3 DNA sequence: TGTGCCATCACCACGGACAGCTCTTACAATGAGCAGTTCTTC. It translates to CAITTDSSYNEQFF. The chain uses TRBV10-3 and TRBJ2-1; D might be TRBD1 (6 bases). The CDR3 length is 14 residues. The germline gives CDR1 ENHRY, CDR2 SYGVKD. Between the trimmed V and J ends, which lost 7 bases and 4 bases, there was a span of 14 bases.

The rearrangement uses TRBV5-1 and TRBJ2-2; D gene unclear. Germline-derived CDR1 and CDR2 are SGHRS and YFSETQ. V lost 3 bases and J lost 14, with 17 bases in between. The CDR3 spans 13 residues. The CDR3 here is CASSYRQSDPLFF. The CDR3 DNA reads as TGCGCCAGCAGCTATCGGCAGTCCGACCCCCTGTTTTTT.

This clone was recorded a few times. The chain carries TRBV10-3 and TRBJ2-1, with a weak D call TRBD2 (5 bases). Looked up from germline, CDR1 is ENHRY and CDR2 is SYGVKD. This CDR3 has 14 amino acids. V dropped 11 bases and J dropped 3 bases, with 17 bases sitting between them. Written as DNA, the CDR3 is TGTGCCTCCCACCCAGCGGCGGACTACAATGAGCAGTTCTTC. Protein sequence: CASHPAADYNEQFF.

This clone was counted only a few times. The V call is TRBV5-1, the J call TRBJ2-3, with 12 bases identical to TRBD2. Germline V gives CDR1 SGHRS, CDR2 YFSETQ. The CDR3 has 14 residues. The junction had 4 bases not matched to a gene; V was cut back by 5 bases and J by 6 bases. The CDR3 nucleotides read TGCGCCAGCAGAAAAGGGACTAGCGGGGATACGCAGTATTTT. It translates to CASRKGTSGDTQYF.

This clone was detected only a few times. The chain uses TRBV5-1 and TRBJ2-1; D possibly matches TRBD1 or TRBD2 (5 bases each). The length of the CDR3 is 13 residues. V was pared by 3 bases and J by 7 bases, with 11 bases between. The germline CDR1 and CDR2 sequences are SGHRS and YFSETQ. The DNA for the CDR3 is TGCGCCAGCAGCTGGGACGAGGAGAATGAGCAGTTCTTC. It translates to CASSWDEENEQFF.

The V and J genes are TRBV30 and TRBJ2-4, with a tentative D call TRBD2 (5 bases). The CDR3 consists of 15 residues. Germline CDR1 GTSNPN, CDR2 SVGIG (reference sequence). Trimming stripped 0 bases from V and 7 bases from J, with 16 bases between. The CDR3 spells CAWSVLGLATNIQYF. In DNA form, the CDR3 reads TGTGCCTGGAGTGTATTGGGCCTAGCAACGAACATTCAGTACTTC.

The CDR3 protein is CASSQDGTSGAETQYF. The CDR3 DNA sequence: TGTGCCAGCAGCCAAGACGGGACTAGCGGGGCAGAGACCCAGTACTTC. The chain joins TRBV4-2 to TRBJ2-5, with 13 positions matching TRBD2. CDR1 is LGHNA, CDR2 YNFKEQ, per germline. The CDR3 has 16 amino acids. V was clipped by 0 bases and J by 4 bases; unmatched bases: 2.

Only a few counts were recorded for this clone. This chain joins TRBV5-1 and TRBJ1-2; 9 bases line up with TRBD1. The CDR3 covers 13 residues. The V gene end was trimmed by 3 bases and the J gene end by 7 bases; junction bases not matched to a gene: 4. CDR1 and CDR2 (germline): SGHRS, YFSETQ. CDR3 sequence (DNA): TGCGCCAGCAGCTCGGGACAGGGAATTGGCTACACCTTC. Translated: CASSSGQGIGYTF.

This rearrangement joins TRBV9 to TRBJ1-3, with D possibly matching TRBD1 (5 bases). The germline V and J ends were trimmed by 4 bases and 8 bases, with 16 bases remaining between them. The length of the CDR3 is 14 residues. The germline gives CDR1 SGDLS, CDR2 YYNGEE. CDR3 sequence (DNA): TGTGCCAGCAGCTTGGACATGGATGAGGACACCATATATTTT. It is translated as CASSLDMDEDTIYF.